The sequence of this T cell receptor beta chain was determined in a study of cytomegalovirus exposure and HLA in healthy donors. Study context: There were around 100 million unique TCR beta sequences, drawn from 150 million to 200 million T cells, in an earlier analysis.

PCR used 60 Vbeta primers and 13 Jbeta primers. Using immunoSEQ multiplex PCR, the repertoire was profiled, and TCRdb retains in-frame clones only, with some absent. The sample includes around 79,000 clones, under 85% of them seen just once. In germline, CDR1 is SEHNR, CDR2 FQNEAQ (reference sequence). The CDR3 spans 14 residues. The V gene end was trimmed by 4 bases and the J gene end by 7 bases; junction bases not matched to a gene: 5. As regards this clone: Its antigen is undetermined.

Study conclusions and caveats: Presence/absence comparisons presumed near-even sequencing depth among donors. TCR sequences were mostly rare, though some public TCRs occurred in many donors. In a later analysis, HLA-C alleles had the fewest associated TCRs, DRB1 alleles the most.

The receptor was derived from a woman between 40 and 55 years old in good health and CMV-seropositive. The chain carries TRBV7-9 and TRBJ1-4, with 8 nucleotides matching TRBD1. Sequencing was carried out using PBMCs. CDR3 sequence reads: CASSSHGQGEKLFF. The CDR3 DNA sequence: TGTGCCAGCAGCTCGCATGGACAGGGTGAAAAACTGTTTTTT.